This entry describes one T cell receptor beta chain. The germline CDR1 and CDR2 sequences are SQVTM and ANQGSEA. After removal of 6 bases from V and 8 bases from J, the junction contained 3 bases not matched to a gene. This CDR3 has 10 residues. RNA was extracted from bulk tissue without any cell sorting. Newly diagnosed lung cancer patients had thoracic surgery in China, August–late 2014, without prior chemotherapy. The source of the sample is a study of tumor and adjacent non-tumor tissue in lung cancer. Three rounds of nested PCR, following a modified ARM-PCR protocol, produced the TCRbeta library. Each CDR3 protein gets one entry after TCRdb re-called the multiplex PCR reads with MiXCR. The sample holds about 93,000 distinct CDR3 sequences, 65% to 75% seen once.

This chain links TRBV29-1 with TRBJ1-2; TRBD1 matches at 7 bases. This TCR was sampled from a man aged 60 to 75 with non-small cell lung cancer. Sequenced sample: lung tumor tissue. In DNA form, the CDR3 reads TGCAGCGTCGACAGGGAAGGCTACACCTTC. This sequence encodes CSVDREGYTF.